This T cell receptor beta chain was profiled in a study of blood T cell repertoires in COVID-19. Per the authors' pipeline: Amplification of reference gene primers was used by the study to estimate nucleated cell counts. Only in-frame clones appear in the TCRdb table, and some are missing; sequencing was by immunoSEQ multiplex PCR. V, J and clone size reflect that table, while D and trimming were determined from the DNA. The table has 150,000 or so clones, roughly 85% seen once. CDR1 is SQVTM and CDR2 is ANQGSEA in the germline V gene. This CDR3 comprises 13 residues. The V end lost 4 bases, the J end lost 4 bases, and 11 bases lay between the germline ends.

The TCR was taken from a woman aged 50 to 60 who had recovered from COVID-19. What was sequenced was PBMCs or T cells enriched from blood (not recorded which). The genes are TRBV29-1 and TRBJ2-1; D might be TRBD2 (6 bases). The CDR3 DNA is TGCAGCGTTGCTAGCGAGATGTACAATGAGCAGTTCTTC. Translated, it gives CSVASEMYNEQFF.